This entry concerns a single T cell receptor beta chain. Its target antigen remains unknown. No base quality values were provided; no much bigger clone lies one nucleotide off. Collaborating institutions collected whole blood in K2EDTA tubes following their own protocols. Collaborator samples were shipped for TCRbeta analysis as frozen whole blood, isolated PBMCs, or DNA extracted from either sample type. This record comes from a study of blood T cell repertoires in COVID-19 (dated by TCRdb to about 2020). Broadly, across the study: Collaborator samples came from the United States, Italy and Spain and covered acute and convalescent phases of COVID-19. The material from the prospective study consisted of cDNA or gDNA derived from T cells, B-cell-depleted T cells, or PBMCs. Samples were obtained from the ongoing ImmuneRACE study (first 160 participants) and from 1,200 or so subjects provided by 6 global collaborators. The sample metadata nearly always contained a de-identified subject ID, COVID-19 status, age in years and sex. HLA class I and class II types, where available, came from metadata supplied by the sample provider rather than from assay-based typing. The repertoires were released in a freely available public database intended as a resource for research on the immune response to SARS-CoV-2. The dataset comprised deeply sampled blood TCRbeta repertoires from subjects exposed to, actively infected with, or recovered from COVID-19. Broad study findings and their caveats: The quantity of clinical and demographic metadata differed by source and by participant and was supplied without curation.

TCRbeta CDR3 regions were amplified from genomic DNA by means of the immunoSEQ Assay, a bias-controlled multiplex PCR. The original pipeline was this. The number of nucleated cells in each sample was estimated by amplification of reference gene primers within the assay. Sequence reads were collapsed and filtered to measure the absolute abundance of every unique TCRbeta CDR3 rearrangement. For each sample, productive Simpson clonality was calculated by taking the square root of Simpson's diversity index across productive rearrangements. What TCRdb holds here is the immuneACCESS table cut down to in-frame rearrangements. Part of the clones is not present; checked against another copy, under half of the missing clones reflect an unresolved V gene, and the others are unexplained. The V and J calls and clone size are taken from that table; D and trimming were inferred from the DNA. The sample data list about 29,000 clones, and 85% to 90% of these were observed just once. The ten largest clones add up to 4.9% of the sample.

The CDR3 runs 14 amino acids, cysteine and phenylalanine included. Just the 42-base CDR3 DNA is kept, in frame starting at base 1. The germline V gene gives CDR1 as MNHEY and CDR2 as SVGEGT. The junction carries 17 bases between V and J, which are trimmed by 5 bases and 6 bases respectively. The V and J segments used are TRBV6-2 or TRBV6-3 and TRBJ2-7; TRBD2 is a weak D gene call, 5 bases matching. The TCR sequence derives from a man between 65 and 85 years old with active COVID-19. The specimen sequenced was peripheral blood. The DNA is TGTGCCAGCAGTAAAGCTTTCGGGGTTGTCGAGCAGTACTTC. It codes for CASSKAFGVVEQYF.